A selection of T cell receptor beta chains follows, all from one sample in a study of metastatic and nonmetastatic thyroid tumors. TCRdb re-analyzed the PCR reads through MiXCR. The table includes roughly 14,000 clones, 3% to 4% detected once. Input material: tumor tissue. The receptors were sampled from a female donor with papillary thyroid cancer or a benign thyroid nodule (not recorded which). Some clones in this sample may be carry-over from other donors' samples. The conserved cysteine and the conserved F or W are not part of the CDR3 here. Each record gives: J gene, CDR3 length, V gene, CDR3 protein.

j_call: TRBJ1-1
cdr3_length: 12
v_call: TRBV28
cdr3_aa: ASSLPPVNTEAF

j_call: TRBJ1-4
cdr3_length: 10
v_call: TRBV19
cdr3_aa: ASSPNQGKLF

j_call: TRBJ2-3
cdr3_length: 13
v_call: TRBV6-4
cdr3_aa: ASSETGGGTDTQY

j_call: TRBJ2-3
cdr3_length: 16
v_call: TRBV27
cdr3_aa: ASSPGLAGVRVTDTQY

j_call: TRBJ1-1
cdr3_length: 12
v_call: TRBV27
cdr3_aa: ASSLHTMNTEAF

j_call: TRBJ1-3
cdr3_length: 11
v_call: TRBV10-3
cdr3_aa: AIKNASGNTIY

j_call: TRBJ2-7
cdr3_length: 13
v_call: TRBV6-1
cdr3_aa: ASMGSGQGIWEQY

j_call: TRBJ1-2
cdr3_length: 10
v_call: TRBV28
cdr3_aa: ASSRGNYGYT

j_call: TRBJ2-3
cdr3_length: 13
v_call: TRBV5-1
cdr3_aa: ASSLYDRDTDTQY

j_call: TRBJ2-7
cdr3_length: 16
v_call: TRBV9
cdr3_aa: ASSVGTSGTRTTYEQY

j_call: TRBJ1-1
cdr3_length: 11
v_call: TRBV25-1
cdr3_aa: ASSEYVASEAF

j_call: TRBJ1-1
cdr3_length: 12
v_call: TRBV6-5
cdr3_aa: ASSSSGWSTEAF

j_call: TRBJ2-1
cdr3_length: 11
v_call: TRBV6-1
cdr3_aa: AGSGREYNEQF

j_call: TRBJ2-7
cdr3_length: 14
v_call: TRBV12-3/TRBV12-4
cdr3_aa: ASSSSWEHSSYEQY

j_call: TRBJ2-7
cdr3_length: 12
v_call: TRBV28
cdr3_aa: ASAPGRRPYEQY

j_call: TRBJ2-4
cdr3_length: 12
v_call: TRBV5-8
cdr3_aa: ASSLDPGQDIQY

j_call: TRBJ2-1
cdr3_length: 14
v_call: TRBV5-1
cdr3_aa: ASSLEQAARSNEQF

j_call: TRBJ2-3
cdr3_length: 14
v_call: TRBV6-1
cdr3_aa: ASSELMGGRKDTQY

j_call: TRBJ1-1
cdr3_length: 11
v_call: TRBV10-2
cdr3_aa: ASSEEGGTEAF

j_call: TRBJ2-1
cdr3_length: 11
v_call: TRBV15
cdr3_aa: ATSRVGVYEQF

j_call: TRBJ1-2
cdr3_length: 12
v_call: TRBV7-9
cdr3_aa: ASSLSSLNYGYT

j_call: TRBJ1-1
cdr3_length: 9
v_call: TRBV2
cdr3_aa: ASSEALEAF

j_call: TRBJ1-1
cdr3_length: 12
v_call: TRBV5-1
cdr3_aa: ASSPPTRNSEAF

j_call: TRBJ2-2
cdr3_length: 13
v_call: TRBV5-1
cdr3_aa: ASSLEGRDTGELF

j_call: TRBJ2-7
cdr3_length: 11
v_call: TRBV12-3/TRBV12-4
cdr3_aa: ASTLRDRGYMD

j_call: TRBJ2-1
cdr3_length: 11
v_call: TRBV6-2/TRBV6-3
cdr3_aa: ASSWGVANEQF

j_call: TRBJ2-1
cdr3_length: 12
v_call: TRBV5-1
cdr3_aa: ASSPSGRYNEQF

j_call: TRBJ1-1
cdr3_length: 14
v_call: TRBV4-1
cdr3_aa: ASSHQLGQTNTEAF

j_call: TRBJ2-7
cdr3_length: 11
v_call: TRBV19
cdr3_aa: ASSINPSYEQY

j_call: TRBJ1-4
cdr3_length: 12
v_call: TRBV5-1
cdr3_aa: ASSPGRGGRKTV

j_call: TRBJ1-5
cdr3_length: 13
v_call: TRBV19
cdr3_aa: ASSLDRASNQPQH

j_call: TRBJ2-1
cdr3_length: 18
v_call: TRBV24-1
cdr3_aa: ATSEPPGTSGVSSYNEQF

j_call: TRBJ2-7
cdr3_length: 11
v_call: TRBV20-1
cdr3_aa: SASGTGGHEQY

j_call: TRBJ1-3
cdr3_length: 12
v_call: TRBV20-1
cdr3_aa: SAPERTAGNTIY

j_call: TRBJ2-1
cdr3_length: 9
v_call: TRBV10-3
cdr3_aa: AISLRDEQF

j_call: TRBJ2-7
cdr3_length: 14
v_call: TRBV6-1
cdr3_aa: ASSLLPEDTAYEQY

j_call: TRBJ2-1
cdr3_length: 14
v_call: TRBV11-3
cdr3_aa: ASSSRLAGSYNEQF

j_call: TRBJ1-2
cdr3_length: 11
v_call: TRBV6-1
cdr3_aa: ASRTGMNYGYT

j_call: TRBJ2-7
cdr3_length: 12
v_call: TRBV15
cdr3_aa: ATSEGTQAYEQY

j_call: TRBJ2-7
cdr3_length: 14
v_call: TRBV27
cdr3_aa: ASSLRVGTGVYEQY

j_call: TRBJ2-1
cdr3_length: 13
v_call: TRBV12-3/TRBV12-4
cdr3_aa: ASSLQVDSYNDQF

j_call: TRBJ2-7
cdr3_length: 11
v_call: TRBV28
cdr3_aa: ASSGSPNYEQY

j_call: TRBJ2-7
cdr3_length: 13
v_call: TRBV6-1
cdr3_aa: ASSEDGAAAYEQY

j_call: TRBJ1-1
cdr3_length: 9
v_call: TRBV2
cdr3_aa: ASRAGIEAF

j_call: TRBJ1-2
cdr3_length: 11
v_call: TRBV7-2
cdr3_aa: ASSPDSNYGYT

j_call: TRBJ2-2
cdr3_length: 15
v_call: TRBV6-5
cdr3_aa: ASSFEGGEPNTGELF

j_call: TRBJ2-2
cdr3_length: 11
v_call: TRBV5-1
cdr3_aa: ASSLDPPGELF